The next 21 T cell receptor beta chains were all read from a single sample in a study of beta chain features in type 1 diabetes. As every portion of the isolated RNA was reverse transcribed, the sequencing read expressed TCRB transcripts. The method was immunoSEQ multiplex PCR; TCRdb's version includes in-frame clones alone and lacks a portion of them. The data contain some 150,000 clones, nearly 50% of them seen just once; the ten biggest clones take up around 0.42%. The specimen was Tregs from blood. These receptors all come from a man in his late teens or twenties in good health.

The chain combines TRBV30 with TRBJ2-1; perhaps TRBD2 as D (5 bases). Germline loops: CDR1 GTSNPN, CDR2 SVGIG (reference sequence). Trimming removed 2 bases at V and 0 bases at J, with 14 bases between. The CDR3 has 16 residues. The CDR3 bases are TGTGCCTGGAGTCCATGGACGGGAAGCTCCTACAATGAGCAGTTCTTC. Its protein product is CAWSPWTGSSYNEQFF.

This clone was detected a few times. V usage is TRBV7-8 and J usage is TRBJ1-5; D remains unclear. V dropped 5 bases and J dropped 7 bases, with 15 bases sitting between them. The length of the CDR3 is 14 residues. The germline gives CDR1 SGHVS, CDR2 FQNEAQ. The CDR3 sequence is CASSDDKPGQPQHF. For the CDR3, the DNA is TGTGCCAGCAGCGACGACAAGCCTGGGCAGCCCCAGCATTTT.

The chain recombines TRBV11-3 with TRBJ2-1; the match to TRBD1 covers 7 bases. V lost 5 bases and J lost 11; bases outside the gene matches: 3. The CDR3 covers 11 residues. Germline values: CDR1 SGHNT, CDR2 YENEEA. The CDR3 DNA reads TGTGCCAGCAGCAACAGGGGTCAGCAGTTCTTC. Protein: CASSNRGQQFF.

The gene calls are TRBV18 and TRBJ2-7; 9 positions match TRBD1. Germline V CDR1 and CDR2: KGHSH, LQKENI. Trimming at V came to 6 bases and at J to 1 base, leaving 4 bases not matched to a gene. This CDR3 is built from 14 residues. The CDR3 nucleotides read TGTGCCAGCTCTCCGACAGGGGGATCCTACGAGCAGTACTTC. Protein sequence: CASSPTGGSYEQYF.

The J gene is TRBJ1-2, the V gene TRBV4-3, with TRBD1 matching 11 bases. Per germline, CDR1 LGHNA and CDR2 YSLEER. J gave up 4 bases and V 4 bases, and 5 bases lay outside the gene matches. The CDR3 consists of 15 residues. The CDR3 reads CASSPGQGAFYGYTF. In DNA form, the CDR3 reads TGCGCCAGCAGCCCAGGACAGGGGGCGTTCTATGGCTACACCTTC.

The chain combines TRBV4-3 with TRBJ2-1; the D gene is possibly TRBD2 (5 bases). With 1 base removed from V and 3 bases from J, the gap between germline ends came to 7 bases. The CDR3 is made up of 14 amino acids. Germline CDR1 LGHNA, CDR2 YSLEER. This chain's CDR3 is CASSQGTGYNEQFF. As DNA, the CDR3 is TGCGCCAGCAGCCAAGGGACTGGCTACAATGAGCAGTTCTTC.

There are a few counts of this clone. This chain uses TRBV11-1 with TRBJ2-1; 7 nucleotides line up with TRBD2. Trimming removed 6 bases from V and 9 bases from J; junction bases left unmatched: 5. Germline V gene lookup returns CDR1 SGHAT and CDR2 FQDESV (reference sequence). This CDR3 is built from 12 residues. The chain's CDR3 is CASSPTSTEQFF. The DNA of the CDR3 is TGTGCCAGCAGTCCGACTAGCACTGAGCAGTTCTTC.

V and J are TRBV10-3 and TRBJ2-1; 7 positions match TRBD2. V shed 1 base, J shed 4 bases, and the junction held 10 bases outside the gene matches. Germline V gives CDR1 ENHRY, CDR2 SYGVKD. This CDR3 has 17 residues. CDR3 residues: CAISEWGGDGGYNEQFF. CDR3 nucleotide sequence: TGTGCCATCAGTGAGTGGGGCGGAGACGGGGGGTACAATGAGCAGTTCTTC.

This clone came up a few times. This rearrangement joins TRBV30 to TRBJ1-1; D uncertain. With 0 bases removed from V and 4 bases from J, the gap between germline ends came to 6 bases. This CDR3 is built from 12 residues. CDR1 is GTSNPN and CDR2 is SVGIG in the germline V gene (reference sequence). The CDR3 nucleotides read TGTGCCTGGAGTGTACTTCCCACTGAAGCTTTCTTT. Translating gives CAWSVLPTEAFF.

The chain is built from TRBV5-1 and TRBJ1-1, with D hard to call. With 1 base removed from V and 2 bases from J, the gap between germline ends came to 9 bases. Germline-derived CDR1 and CDR2 are SGHRS and YFSETQ. The CDR3 covers 14 residues. The CDR3, as DNA: TGCGCCAGCAGCTTGCGCGGGGATAACACTGAAGCTTTCTTT. It specifies CASSLRGDNTEAFF.

The CDR3 DNA sequence: TGTGCCAGCAGCTTAGGACTAGCGGGAGGCCTACAAGAGACCCAGTACTTC. It specifies CASSLGLAGGLQETQYF. The rearrangement links TRBV7-9 to TRBJ2-5; the match to TRBD2 covers 13 bases. Germline CDR1 and CDR2: SEHNR and FQNEAQ (reference sequence). Germline trimming cut 1 base from V and 2 bases from J; bases unmatched to any gene: 4. The CDR3 loop spans 17 amino acids.

This chain connects TRBV5-1 to TRBJ2-1; the match to TRBD2 covers 16 bases. V shed 1 base and J 5 bases; nucleotides not matched to a gene: 9. CDR1 SGHRS and CDR2 YFSETQ come from the germline V gene. The CDR3 extends over 19 amino acids. The CDR3 DNA is TGCGCCAGCAGCTTGAGGGGACTAGCGGGGGGGACTCCTAACAATGAGCAGTTCTTC. Encoded protein: CASSLRGLAGGTPNNEQFF.

A word on this clone: The junction departs from the called germline gene at one end, perhaps through a read error. This chain uses TRBV5-1 with TRBJ2-1; 11 bases match TRBD1. From germline, CDR1 is SGHRS and CDR2 YFSETQ. This CDR3 is 12 amino acids long. Here the CDR3 reads CASSLGTGGFLF. CDR3 nucleotide sequence: TGCGCCAGCAGCTTGGGGACAGGGGGCTTCCTCTTC.

This chain joins TRBV28 and TRBJ2-3; D is uncertain. V was shortened by 2 bases and J by 4 bases, with 4 bases between the two germline ends. CDR1 is MDHEN, CDR2 SYDVKM, per germline. CDR3 length: 12 residues. CDR3: CASSLLPDTQYF. The CDR3 coding sequence is TGTGCCAGCAGTTTACTCCCAGATACGCAGTATTTT.

The gene calls are TRBV7-2 and TRBJ2-5; 12 nucleotides align to TRBD2. Gene TRBJ2-7 matches the end of the DNA better, so the J call may be wrong. Germline V gene data show CDR1 as SGHTA and CDR2 as FQGNSA. This CDR3 is 15 amino acids long. CDR3 nucleotide sequence: TGTGCCAGCAGCCTATCACTAGCGGGGGGCCGCGAGCAGTACTTC. Its protein is CASSLSLAGGREQYF.

This clone has a handful of counts. The chain is built from TRBV7-3 and TRBJ2-5, with TRBD2 matching 9 bases. Germline loops: CDR1 SGHTA, CDR2 FQGTGA. CDR3 length: 15 amino acids. With 0 bases clipped from V and 5 bases from J, the junction kept 4 bases outside the gene matches. The CDR3 sequence: CASSLTSGRTETQYF. The CDR3 region has the DNA TGTGCCAGCAGCTTAACCAGCGGGAGGACGGAGACCCAGTACTTC. The full variable domain, completed using reference TRBV7-3 and TRBJ2-5, is GAGVSQTPSNKVTEKGKYVELRCDPISGHTALYWYRQSLGQGPEFLIYFQGTGAADDSGLPNDRFFAVRPEGSVSTLKIQRTERGDSAVYLCASSLTSGRTETQYFGPGTRLLVL.

This clone was seen more than once but under ten times. The chain recombines TRBV6-5 with TRBJ2-7; weak D call: TRBD1 (5 bases). V lost 0 bases and J 2 bases, leaving 11 bases between the germline ends. Germline CDR1 MNHEY, CDR2 SVGAGI. The CDR3 consists of 15 residues. The DNA of the CDR3 is TGTGCCAGCAGTTACTCGACAGTGCCCGCCTACGAGCAGTACTTC. Translation: CASSYSTVPAYEQYF.

This clone was detected only a few times. This chain links TRBV6-5 with TRBJ1-3; D unclear. Germline loops: CDR1 MNHEY, CDR2 SVGAGI. The CDR3 contains 11 residues. V lost 10 bases and J 3 bases, leaving 7 bases between the germline ends. CDR3 loop: CATLYGNTIYF. The DNA for the CDR3 is TGTGCCACCTTGTATGGAAACACCATATATTTT.

The chain recombines TRBV11-2 with TRBJ2-3, with 8 bases fitting TRBD2. The CDR3 totals 16 residues. CDR1 and CDR2 from the germline V gene are SGHAT and FQNNGV. Trimming at V came to 2 bases and at J to 2 bases, leaving 6 bases not matched to a gene. The CDR3 sequence: CASSLRERGPTDTQYF. The CDR3, as DNA: TGTGCCAGCAGCTTAAGGGAGCGGGGGCCCACAGATACGCAGTATTTT.

J is TRBJ1-1 and V is TRBV6-6; 8 bases align to TRBD1. This CDR3 contains 14 residues. The junction had 3 bases not matched to a gene; V was cut back by 5 bases and J by 1 base. CDR1 is MNHNY and CDR2 is SVGAGI in the germline V gene (reference sequence). CDR3: CASSQQGGNTEAFF. The CDR3 DNA reads as TGTGCCAGCAGTCAACAGGGGGGGAACACTGAAGCTTTCTTT.

The V call is TRBV2, the J call TRBJ2-7, with D maybe TRBD2 (6 bases). The germline gives CDR1 SNHLY, CDR2 FYNNEI. The CDR3 spans 14 residues. The V and J ends lost 8 bases and 3 bases respectively, with 17 bases between them. In DNA form, the CDR3 reads TGTGCCAGCTCAAGACGGGGACTTAACTACGAGCAGTACTTC. This gives the protein CASSRRGLNYEQYF. Full variable domain (remainder filled in from reference TRBV2 and TRBJ2-7): EPEVTQTPSHQVTQMGQEVILRCVPISNHLYFYWYRQILGQKVEFLVSFYNNEISEKSEIFDDQFSVERPDGSNFTLKIRSTKLEDSAMYFCASSRRGLNYEQYFGPGTRLTVT.